The source of this TCR beta chain is a study of human T cells and chemical hapten exposure. Study-level information: Donors were sensitized with 2% DPC on the upper inner arm. Reading of the patch tests, which applied 0.01% DPC to the upper back, occurred at 6 days. Findings and limits, study-wide: Expanded TCR counts at PT1 went up together with patch test score, a positive correlation.

Time point: patch test 1, 2 weeks after DPC sensitization. Treatment meaning: therapeutic diphenylcyclopropenone sensitization with weekly scalp DPC. V gave up 6 bases and J gave up 2 bases; unmatched junction bases: 2. CDR3 length: 13 amino acids. Germline CDR1 MNHEY, CDR2 SVGAGI. In the case of this clonotype: Its antigen remains unidentified.

Original analysis: Ranging from about 20,000 to 750,000, TCR counts per sample had a median value of around 92,000. TCRdb ran MiXCR on the RACE reads and lists one entry per CDR3 protein. The V and J calls and clone size are TCRdb's, not the authors'. This table holds 80,000 to 100,000 distinct CDR3 sequences, about an eighth found once. The receptor was derived from a woman in her thirties or forties with alopecia areata. Some clones in this sample may be carry-over from other donors' samples. The sample consisted of whole blood, taken in connection with sensitization to the hapten diphenylcyclopropenone (DPC). The V call is TRBV6-5, the J call TRBJ2-3, with 7 nucleotides matching TRBD1. This CDR3 is CASRTGYTDTQYF. Here the CDR3 DNA reads TGTGCCAGCAGGACAGGGTACACAGATACGCAGTATTTT.